The source of this TCR beta chain is a study of CD8 T cells in Susac syndrome. The study's findings and limits: The study acknowledged a relatively small number of individuals in its TCR sequencing and HLA analysis.

Between the trimmed V and J ends, which lost 5 bases and 6 bases, there was a span of 10 bases. This CDR3 has 12 amino acids. In germline, CDR1 is DFQATT, CDR2 SNEGSKA (reference sequence). Note on this clonotype: The antigen remains undetermined.

Random hexamers served to reverse transcribe about 0.45 to 1 ug RNA. TCRdb re-derived calls from the immunoSEQ multiplex PCR reads in MiXCR, one entry per CDR3 protein. The top ten hold around 0.12% of the sample, which has about 150,000 distinct CDR3 sequences, roughly 95% seen once. Sequenced sample: CD4+ T cells from PBMCs. The TCR was taken from a human donor with Susac syndrome. V and J are TRBV20-1 and TRBJ2-2; D not resolved. The CDR3 coding sequence is TGCAGTGCTCGGAGACCCGCCGGGGAGCTGTTTTTT. Residues: CSARRPAGELFF.